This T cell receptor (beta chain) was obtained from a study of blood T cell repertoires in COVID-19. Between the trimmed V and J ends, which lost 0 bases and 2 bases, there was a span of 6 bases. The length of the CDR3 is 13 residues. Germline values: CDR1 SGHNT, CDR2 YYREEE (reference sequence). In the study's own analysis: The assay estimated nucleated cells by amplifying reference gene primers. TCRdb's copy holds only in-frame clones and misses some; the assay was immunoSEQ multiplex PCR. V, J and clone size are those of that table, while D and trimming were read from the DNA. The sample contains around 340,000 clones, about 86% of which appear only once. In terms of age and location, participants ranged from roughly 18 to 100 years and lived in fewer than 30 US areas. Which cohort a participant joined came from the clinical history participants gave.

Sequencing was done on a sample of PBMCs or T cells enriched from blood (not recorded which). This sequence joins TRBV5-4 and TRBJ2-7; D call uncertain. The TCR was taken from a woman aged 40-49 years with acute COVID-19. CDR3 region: CASSLGGTYEQYF. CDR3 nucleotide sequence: TGTGCCAGCAGCTTGGGCGGTACCTACGAGCAGTACTTC.